The rows below give T cell receptor beta chains drawn from one sample of a study of blood T cell repertoires in COVID-19. Sequencing used immunoSEQ multiplex PCR; TCRdb keeps in-frame clones, though not all of them. The data contain 300,000 or so clones, around 90% of them seen just once; the ten biggest clones take up more than 0.95%. Sequencing input: PBMCs or T cells enriched from blood (not recorded which). The receptors originated from a woman in her thirties who had recovered from COVID-19. The conserved cysteine and the conserved F or W are not part of the CDR3 here. Clone size appears in some rows only: once, few, many, or a class for an expanded clone.

CDR3aa: ASTPTSGPYNEQF; abundance: -; v_gene: TRBV6-2/TRBV6-3
CDR3aa: ASSQDIGLNNSPLH; abundance: -; v_gene: TRBV4-3
CDR3aa: ASRSGQINYGYT; abundance: -; v_gene: TRBV28
CDR3aa: ASSPTDSFSGNTIY; abundance: -; v_gene: TRBV28
CDR3aa: ASSFGDPYNEQF; abundance: -; v_gene: TRBV7-9
CDR3aa: ASSPRQGNQPQH; abundance: -; v_gene: TRBV9
CDR3aa: ASSLSSGSRDTQY; abundance: -; v_gene: TRBV7-9
CDR3aa: ASTSSGTSPNEQF; abundance: once; v_gene: TRBV9
CDR3aa: ASSTRQGVFYEQY; abundance: -; v_gene: TRBV7-9
CDR3aa: ASSSLGGRASNYGYT; abundance: -; v_gene: TRBV28
CDR3aa: ASSYYGDEKLF; abundance: once; v_gene: TRBV6-5
CDR3aa: ASSDTGRALGNTIY; abundance: -; v_gene: TRBV2
CDR3aa: AWSKDSTSYEQY; abundance: -; v_gene: TRBV30
CDR3aa: ASSASQGTLTYEQY; abundance: once; v_gene: TRBV7-9
CDR3aa: ASSEGTADLWKNSPLH; abundance: -; v_gene: TRBV6-1
CDR3aa: ASSRTGSSGNTIY; abundance: -; v_gene: TRBV7-2
CDR3aa: ASSVGTSENNEQF; abundance: -; v_gene: TRBV5-1
CDR3aa: ASSQDLGGRADTQY; abundance: -; v_gene: TRBV3-1/TRBV3-2
CDR3aa: ASSLGGGYEQY; abundance: -; v_gene: TRBV7-2
CDR3aa: ASSPRTSHYEQY; abundance: -; v_gene: TRBV9
CDR3aa: ASSQQGWGTEAF; abundance: -; v_gene: TRBV7-3
CDR3aa: ASSARLSSTDTQY; abundance: -; v_gene: TRBV2
CDR3aa: ASSTPFQGANEKLF; abundance: few; v_gene: TRBV28
CDR3aa: ASSSPRTGLEGIH; abundance: -; v_gene: TRBV27
CDR3aa: ASSYYGVGTDTQY; abundance: -; v_gene: TRBV6-5
CDR3aa: AISANSGQGRRETQY; abundance: -; v_gene: TRBV10-3
CDR3aa: ASSPPRAGLSPLH; abundance: -; v_gene: TRBV28
CDR3aa: ASSQDLSTQY; abundance: few; v_gene: TRBV4-3
CDR3aa: ASSSGTSGRVTGELF; abundance: -; v_gene: TRBV4-3
CDR3aa: ASRPGQGNEKLF; abundance: -; v_gene: TRBV6-5
CDR3aa: ASSLARDNEQF; abundance: -; v_gene: TRBV7-2
CDR3aa: SASGPGGNTIY; abundance: -; v_gene: TRBV20-1
CDR3aa: ASSQGEAANYGYT; abundance: -; v_gene: TRBV4-1
CDR3aa: ASSSADSADTQY; abundance: -; v_gene: TRBV5-1
CDR3aa: ASSPSGTSLYEQY; abundance: -; v_gene: TRBV9
CDR3aa: ASSSLLDKNTGELF; abundance: -; v_gene: TRBV27
CDR3aa: SVWDSNTGELF; abundance: -; v_gene: TRBV29-1
CDR3aa: SAATGYEQY; abundance: -; v_gene: TRBV20-1
CDR3aa: ASSLDGLGTNEKLF; abundance: -; v_gene: TRBV7-9
CDR3aa: ASSVGGTEDEQY; abundance: -; v_gene: TRBV9
CDR3aa: ASKDTFFSGANVLT; abundance: -; v_gene: TRBV19
CDR3aa: ASSRTGPRSTGELF; abundance: -; v_gene: TRBV19
CDR3aa: ASSPKDSFSYEQY; abundance: -; v_gene: TRBV5-4
CDR3aa: ASSLSGARRSNQPQH; abundance: -; v_gene: TRBV12-1
CDR3aa: ASSIDNGQGFAQPQH; abundance: -; v_gene: TRBV19
CDR3aa: ASSKIKYPGVPADTQY; abundance: -; v_gene: TRBV21-1
CDR3aa: ASSADTPGNTIY; abundance: -; v_gene: TRBV5-4
CDR3aa: ASSSQGSGYT; abundance: -; v_gene: TRBV28
CDR3aa: ASSFGATQGAF; abundance: -; v_gene: TRBV7-2
CDR3aa: ASGTGQGGEKLF; abundance: -; v_gene: TRBV10-3
CDR3aa: ASSYSSGSPYEQY; abundance: -; v_gene: TRBV6-2/TRBV6-3
CDR3aa: ASGLSGYGYT; abundance: -; v_gene: TRBV12-5
CDR3aa: ASSPLGGIGNEQF; abundance: -; v_gene: TRBV28
CDR3aa: ASSVADWPSGNTIY; abundance: -; v_gene: TRBV9
CDR3aa: SSRGADTQY; abundance: once; v_gene: TRBV29-1
CDR3aa: ASSFFSQRGSYEQY; abundance: -; v_gene: TRBV28
CDR3aa: ASSFGPGGSAAYEQY; abundance: -; v_gene: TRBV28
CDR3aa: ASSLDRDPYEQY; abundance: -; v_gene: TRBV5-6
CDR3aa: ASGLAGTFEQF; abundance: -; v_gene: TRBV30